This T cell receptor beta chain was documented in a study of quantifying T cell responses using KT2 cells. About the study: TCR alpha and beta constant-region primers primed reverse transcription of RNA.

An oligo carrying a UMI was ligated to the cDNA 3' end. First-round PCR used three to five cycles and beta primers RC1.1 and RC1.2 covering TRBC1 and TRBC2. TCR alpha and beta chains were handled separately starting at the second PCR. TCRdb reprocessed the UMI-ligation and nested PCR reads with MiXCR, giving one entry per CDR3 protein. The data hold about 50,000 distinct CDR3 sequences, with around a tenth observed a single time. Germline V gene sequence: CDR1 SGHNT, CDR2 YYREEE (reference sequence). V shed 4 bases and J 5 bases; nucleotides not matched to a gene: 7. The CDR3 consists of 15 residues. The source is a human donor. The V and J genes are TRBV5-4 and TRBJ2-1, with 9 positions matching TRBD1. Sequencing was done on a sample of PBMCs spiked with cells of the T cell clone KT2. In nucleotides, the CDR3 is TGTGCCAGCAGCCCCGTACGGACAGGGGACAATGAGCAGTTCTTC. Amino acids: CASSPVRTGDNEQFF.